This TCR beta chain came from a study of blood T cell repertoires in COVID-19 (dated by TCRdb to 2019 to 2021). Background on the whole study: Samples covering the acute and convalescent phases of COVID-19 were provided by collaborators in the United States, Italy and Spain. Where HLA class I and class II types were available, the types were taken from metadata supplied by the sample provider, not from assay-based typing. The repertoires were released in a freely available public database meant as a resource for research on the immune response to SARS-CoV-2. Samples came from the ongoing ImmuneRACE study (first 160 participants) plus 1,254 subjects from 6 global collaborators. The material from the prospective study consisted of cDNA or gDNA derived from T cells, B-cell-depleted T cells, or PBMCs. The sample metadata nearly always contained a de-identified subject ID, COVID-19 status, age in years and sex. Subjects who had been exposed to COVID-19, were actively infected with it, or had recovered from it provided the deeply sampled blood TCRbeta repertoires that made up the dataset.

General conclusions and limits of the study: The quantity of clinical and demographic metadata differed by source and by participant and was supplied without curation.

The immunoSEQ Assay, a bias-controlled multiplex PCR, was used to amplify TCRbeta CDR3 regions from genomic DNA. The study's processing was this. Nucleated cell counts per sample were estimated from amplification of reference gene primers within the assay. To quantify the absolute abundance of each unique TCRbeta CDR3 rearrangement, sequence reads were collapsed and filtered. For each sample, productive Simpson clonality was calculated by taking the square root of Simpson's diversity index across productive rearrangements. TCRdb took over this immuneACCESS table, retaining in-frame rearrangements with V and J assigned. Such tables are incomplete; in checked studies, under half of the missing clones stem from an unresolved V gene, and the remainder is unexplained. Clone size and the V and J calls come from that table; the DNA yielded D and trimming. The sample records more than 150,000 clones, 94% of which are singletons. The top ten clones comprise 0.6% to 0.9% of the sample.

One collaborating source in Seattle enrolled patients while the patients were actively infected and followed the patients over time throughout the course of disease. Each collaborating institution followed its own protocols to collect whole blood in K2EDTA tubes. Collaborator samples were shipped for TCRbeta analysis as frozen whole blood, isolated PBMCs, or DNA extracted from either sample type. As for this clone: There is no known antigen for this receptor. There are no base qualities to consult, and no much larger clone falls within one base.

This sequence was found in a man aged 30 to 45 with COVID-19, enrolled during active disease. Source material: peripheral blood.

The sequenced DNA: TGTGCCAGCAGCGTTGACAGGGGGCACACTGAAGCTTTCTTT. Its coded protein is CASSVDRGHTEAFF. The chain is made from TRBV6-5 and TRBJ1-1; 10 bases in between match TRBD1. Counted from cysteine to phenylalanine, this CDR3 has 14 amino acids. Only CDR3 DNA is held: 42 bases, read in frame from base 1. For this chain, trimming is 6 bases at the V end and 3 bases at the J end, and the number of junction bases without a gene match is 4. Sequences MNHEY (CDR1) and SVGAGI (CDR2) are obtained from the germline V gene.